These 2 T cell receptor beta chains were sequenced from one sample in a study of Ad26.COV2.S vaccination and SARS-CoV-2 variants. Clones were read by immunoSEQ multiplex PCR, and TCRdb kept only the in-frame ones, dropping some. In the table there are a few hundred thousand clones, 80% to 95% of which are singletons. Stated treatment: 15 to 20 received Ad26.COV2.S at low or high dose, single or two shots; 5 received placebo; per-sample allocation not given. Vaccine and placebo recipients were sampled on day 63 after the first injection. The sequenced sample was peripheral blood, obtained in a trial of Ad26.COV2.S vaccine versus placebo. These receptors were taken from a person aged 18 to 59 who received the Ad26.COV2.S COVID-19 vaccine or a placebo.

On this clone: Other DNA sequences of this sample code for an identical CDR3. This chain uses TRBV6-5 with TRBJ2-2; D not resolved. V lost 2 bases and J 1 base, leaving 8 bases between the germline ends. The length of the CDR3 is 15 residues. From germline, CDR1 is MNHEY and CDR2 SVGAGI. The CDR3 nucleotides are TGTGCCAGCAGTTACAGGCAGGAGAACACCGGGGAGCTGTTTTTT. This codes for CASSYRQENTGELFF.

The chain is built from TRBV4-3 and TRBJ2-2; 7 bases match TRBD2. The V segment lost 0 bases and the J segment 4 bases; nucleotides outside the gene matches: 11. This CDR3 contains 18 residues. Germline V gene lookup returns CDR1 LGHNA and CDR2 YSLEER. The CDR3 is CASSQDPTRREITGELFF. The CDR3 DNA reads TGCGCCAGCAGCCAAGACCCTACGAGGCGGGAGATCACCGGGGAGCTGTTTTTT.